This T cell receptor (beta chain) came from a study of siplizumab effects on memory and regulatory T cells. Germline trimming cut 5 bases from V and 9 bases from J; bases unmatched to any gene: 13. This CDR3 contains 17 residues. Germline values: CDR1 SGHKS, CDR2 YYEKEE (reference sequence). Comment on this clone: Its antigen is as yet unknown.

Study results and limitations: In siplizumab conditions, mappable alloreactive CD4+ clones averaged approximately 70% Treg-derived, against 25% to 30% in controls. The apparent diversity of naive T cells exceeded that of memory cells, and naive T cells seemed to make a major contribution to the alloresponse.

Clones were sequenced by immunoSEQ multiplex PCR, and TCRdb holds only the in-frame ones, with some missing. The sample shows roughly 25,000 clones, around 83% of them seen only once. The sequence derives from a human donor in good health. The chain joins TRBV5-5 to TRBJ2-1, with TRBD2 matching 14 bases. Sequenced sample: memory CD4+ T cells sorted from blood. The CDR3 protein is CASRRVATSGRVGEQFF. The CDR3 DNA reads as TGTGCCAGCAGGAGAGTCGCGACTAGCGGGAGGGTAGGTGAGCAGTTCTTC.